The clone carrying this T cell receptor (beta chain) was found a few times. This sample is part of a study of shared T cell receptors in the human thymus. This CDR3 has 15 residues. Trimming removed 0 bases from V and 5 bases from J, with 12 bases in between. Germline values: CDR1 MNHEY, CDR2 SMNVEV (reference sequence). Method: immunoSEQ multiplex PCR; TCRdb's copy keeps in-frame clones and lacks some. The sample has some 700,000 clones, approximately 85% seen once. These data also featured in a second study, about human thymus T cells. That report adds: Those donating were healthy Finnish infants in corrective surgery for congenital heart defects. Thymus was obtained from resections taken during corrective heart surgery. Thymic and blood repertoires seemed to favor certain V and J genes. A high degree of thymic repertoire overlap among unrelated individuals was reported in related research.

This clonotype was sampled from a girl less than two years old with a congenital heart defect. The V and J genes are TRBV27 and TRBJ2-3, with a tentative D call TRBD1 (6 bases). The sample taken for sequencing was thymocytes. The CDR3 loop reads CASSLSHRAVDTQYF. CDR3 in DNA: TGTGCCAGCAGTTTATCCCACAGGGCGGTAGATACGCAGTATTTT.